This T cell receptor (beta chain) derives from a study of blood T cell repertoires in COVID-19 (dated by TCRdb to 2018 to 2020). About the investigation overall: Collaborator samples came from the United States, Italy and Spain and covered acute and convalescent phases of COVID-19. The sample metadata nearly always contained a de-identified subject ID, COVID-19 status, age in years and sex. The repertoires were made available in a free public database intended to serve as a resource for research on the immune response to SARS-CoV-2. Where HLA class I and class II types were available, the types were taken from metadata supplied by the sample provider, not from assay-based typing. The prospective study material was composed of cDNA or gDNA derived from T cells, B-cell-depleted T cells, or PBMCs. Deeply sampled blood TCRbeta repertoires from subjects exposed to, actively infected with, or recovered from COVID-19 were included in the dataset. The samples were drawn from the first 160 participants of the ongoing ImmuneRACE study and from 1,254 subjects provided by 6 global collaborators.

General conclusions and limits of the study: Clinical and demographic metadata were provided uncurated, with the amount varying by source and participant.

A remark on this clone: What this receptor recognizes is not known. No much larger clone exists at a distance of one base, and base qualities are not known.

Each collaborating institution followed its own protocols to collect whole blood in K2EDTA tubes. For TCRbeta analysis, collaborators shipped samples as frozen whole blood, isolated PBMCs, or DNA extracted from either of those sample types. The immunoSEQ Assay, a bias-controlled multiplex PCR, was used to amplify TCRbeta CDR3 regions from genomic DNA. Per the authors' processing: The number of nucleated cells in each sample was estimated by amplification of reference gene primers within the assay. To quantify the absolute abundance of each unique TCRbeta CDR3 rearrangement, sequence reads were collapsed and filtered. For each sample, productive Simpson clonality was calculated as the square root of Simpson's diversity index across productive rearrangements. The immuneACCESS repertoire file appears here via TCRdb, limited to in-frame rearrangements. These files lack a portion of the clones; in checked studies, under half of the deficit traces to unresolved V genes, and the cause of the others is not known. The DNA gave D and trimming, while V, J and clone size come from that table. The sample table lists around 120,000 clones, 85% to 90% of them with a count of one. 7.6% of the sample is in the top ten clones.

Via the germline V gene, CDR1 is SGHNT and CDR2 YENEEA. There are 13 amino acids in the CDR3, from cysteine to phenylalanine inclusive. The retained sequence is limited to the CDR3, 39 bases, with the frame set at the first base. V loses 4 bases, J loses 1 base, and the germline ends lie 7 bases apart. The sample was peripheral blood. The sequence links TRBV11-3 to TRBJ2-5; TRBD1 is possibly the D segment (6 matching bases). This TCR came from a man aged 50 or older with acute or convalescent COVID-19. The sequenced DNA: TGTGCCAGCAGCTGGGACACCCAAGAGACCCAGTACTTC. It translates to CASSWDTQETQYF.